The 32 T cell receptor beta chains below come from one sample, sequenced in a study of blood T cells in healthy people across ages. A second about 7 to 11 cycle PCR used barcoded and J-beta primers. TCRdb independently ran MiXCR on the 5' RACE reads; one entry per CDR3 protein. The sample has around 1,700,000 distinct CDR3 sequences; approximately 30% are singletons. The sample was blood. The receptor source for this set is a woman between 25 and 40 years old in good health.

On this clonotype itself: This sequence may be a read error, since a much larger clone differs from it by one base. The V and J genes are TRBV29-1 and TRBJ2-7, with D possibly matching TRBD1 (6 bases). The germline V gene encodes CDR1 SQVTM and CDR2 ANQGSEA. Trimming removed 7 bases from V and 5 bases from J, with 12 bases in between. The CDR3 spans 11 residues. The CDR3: CSGTVNHEQYF. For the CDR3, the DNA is TGCAGCGGGACAGTAAACCACGAGCAGTACTTC.

The chain's CDR3 is CATSRDGTSSYNEQFF. CDR3 bases: TGTGCCACCAGCAGGGACGGGACTAGCTCCTACAATGAGCAGTTCTTC. The chain has TRBV15 and TRBJ2-1; 8 nucleotides line up with TRBD2. CDR3 length: 16 residues. CDR1 LNHNV and CDR2 YYDKDF come from the germline V gene (reference sequence). With V trimmed by 3 bases and J by 0 bases, 4 bases remained unmatched.

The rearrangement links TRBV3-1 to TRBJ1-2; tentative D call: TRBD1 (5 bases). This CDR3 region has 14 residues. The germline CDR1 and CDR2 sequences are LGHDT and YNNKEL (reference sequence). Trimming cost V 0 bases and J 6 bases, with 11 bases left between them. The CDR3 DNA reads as TGTGCCAGCAGCCAAGAGCGGGGGATAGATGGCTACACCTTC. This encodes CASSQERGIDGYTF.

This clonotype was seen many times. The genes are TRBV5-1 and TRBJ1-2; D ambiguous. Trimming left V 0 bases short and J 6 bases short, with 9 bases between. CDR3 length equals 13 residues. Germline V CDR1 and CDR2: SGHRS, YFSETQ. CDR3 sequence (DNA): TGCGCCAGCAGCTTGGAAGGGCTGGATGGCTACACCTTC. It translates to CASSLEGLDGYTF.

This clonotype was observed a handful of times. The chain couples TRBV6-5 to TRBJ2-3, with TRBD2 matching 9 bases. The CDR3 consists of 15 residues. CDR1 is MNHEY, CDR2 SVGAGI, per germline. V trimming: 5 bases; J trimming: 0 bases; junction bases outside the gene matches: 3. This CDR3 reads CASSSGRKSTDTQYF. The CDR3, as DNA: TGTGCCAGCAGTAGCGGGAGGAAGAGCACAGATACGCAGTATTTT.

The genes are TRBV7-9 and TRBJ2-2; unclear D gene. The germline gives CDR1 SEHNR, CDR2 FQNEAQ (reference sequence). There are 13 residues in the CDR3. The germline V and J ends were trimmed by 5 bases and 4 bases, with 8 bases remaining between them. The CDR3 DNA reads TGTGCCAGCAGCAAGCTTACCACCGGGGAGCTGTTTTTT. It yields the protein CASSKLTTGELFF.

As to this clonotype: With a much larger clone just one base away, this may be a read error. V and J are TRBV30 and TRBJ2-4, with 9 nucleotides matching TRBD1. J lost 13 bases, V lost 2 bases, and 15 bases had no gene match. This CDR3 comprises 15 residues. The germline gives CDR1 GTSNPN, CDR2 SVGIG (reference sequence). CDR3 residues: CAWSQQGADFNEQYF. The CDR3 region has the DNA TGTGCCTGGAGTCAACAGGGGGCGGACTTCAATGAGCAGTACTTC.

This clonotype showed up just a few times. The CDR3 here is CASSLGLLLSTDTQYF. The CDR3, as DNA: TGTGCCAGCAGCTTAGGCCTTTTACTGTCGACAGATACGCAGTATTTT. The genes are TRBV7-2 and TRBJ2-3; no definite D call. V lost 1 base and J lost 3, with 14 bases in between. CDR3 length: 16 amino acids. Per the germline V gene, CDR1 is SGHTA and CDR2 is FQGNSA.

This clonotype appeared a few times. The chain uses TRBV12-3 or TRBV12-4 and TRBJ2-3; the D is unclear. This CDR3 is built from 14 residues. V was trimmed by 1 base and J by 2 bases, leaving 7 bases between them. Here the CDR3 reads CASSLGALTDTQYF. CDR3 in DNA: TGTGCCAGCAGTTTAGGGGCTCTCACAGATACGCAGTATTTT.

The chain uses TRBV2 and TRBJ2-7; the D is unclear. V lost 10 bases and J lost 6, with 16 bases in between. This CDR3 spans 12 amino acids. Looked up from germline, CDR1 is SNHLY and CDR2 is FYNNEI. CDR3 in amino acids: CATQLERGEQYF. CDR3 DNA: TGTGCCACCCAGCTAGAGCGCGGCGAGCAGTACTTC.

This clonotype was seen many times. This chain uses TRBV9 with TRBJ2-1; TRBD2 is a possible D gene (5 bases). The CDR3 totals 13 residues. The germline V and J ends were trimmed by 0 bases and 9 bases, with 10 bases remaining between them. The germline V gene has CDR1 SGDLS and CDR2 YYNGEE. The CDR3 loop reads CASSVARDGEQFF. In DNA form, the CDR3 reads TGTGCCAGCAGCGTAGCGAGGGATGGTGAGCAGTTCTTC.

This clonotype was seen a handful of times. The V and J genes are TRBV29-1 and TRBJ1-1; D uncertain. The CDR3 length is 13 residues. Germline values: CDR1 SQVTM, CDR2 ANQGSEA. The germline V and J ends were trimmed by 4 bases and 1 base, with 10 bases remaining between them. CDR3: CSVVRQKNTEAFF. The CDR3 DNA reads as TGCAGCGTTGTGCGGCAGAAGAACACTGAAGCTTTCTTT.

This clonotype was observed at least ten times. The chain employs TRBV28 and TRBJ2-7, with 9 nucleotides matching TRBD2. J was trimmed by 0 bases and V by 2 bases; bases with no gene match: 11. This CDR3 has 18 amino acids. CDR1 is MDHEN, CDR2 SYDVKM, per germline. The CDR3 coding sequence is TGTGCCAGCAGTTTAGGCGGTAGCGGGGGCGGTGGCTCCTACGAGCAGTACTTC. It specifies CASSLGGSGGGGSYEQYF.

Here the CDR3 reads CASSRTGYAEAFF. The CDR3 bases are TGTGCCAGCAGCCGGACAGGGTATGCTGAAGCTTTCTTT. This rearrangement joins TRBV7-9 to TRBJ1-1, with 8 bases matching TRBD1. The CDR3 runs to 13 residues. Germline V gene data show CDR1 as SEHNR and CDR2 as FQNEAQ (reference sequence). V trimming: 5 bases; J trimming: 6 bases; junction bases outside the gene matches: 5.

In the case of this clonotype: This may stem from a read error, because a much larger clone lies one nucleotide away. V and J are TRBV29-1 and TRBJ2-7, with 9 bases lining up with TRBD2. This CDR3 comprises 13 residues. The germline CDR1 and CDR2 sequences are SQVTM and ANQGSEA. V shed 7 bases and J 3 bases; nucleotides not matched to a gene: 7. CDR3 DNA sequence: TGCAGCGGGTCGACTAGCGGAAACTACGAGCAGTACTTC. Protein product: CSGSTSGNYEQYF.

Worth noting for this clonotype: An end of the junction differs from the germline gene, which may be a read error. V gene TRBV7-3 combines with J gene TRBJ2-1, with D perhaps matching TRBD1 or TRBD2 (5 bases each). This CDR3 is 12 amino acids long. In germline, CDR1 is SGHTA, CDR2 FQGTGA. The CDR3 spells CAGSLTGREQFF. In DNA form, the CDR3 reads TGTGCCGGCAGCTTAACGGGGCGTGAGCAGTTCTTC.

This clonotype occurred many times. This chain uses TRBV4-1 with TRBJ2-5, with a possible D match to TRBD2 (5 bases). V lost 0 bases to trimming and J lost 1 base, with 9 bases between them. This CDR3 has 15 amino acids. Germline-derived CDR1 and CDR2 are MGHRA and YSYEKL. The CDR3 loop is CASSQEASSQETQYF. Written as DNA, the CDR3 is TGCGCCAGCAGCCAAGAGGCTAGCAGCCAAGAGACCCAGTACTTC.

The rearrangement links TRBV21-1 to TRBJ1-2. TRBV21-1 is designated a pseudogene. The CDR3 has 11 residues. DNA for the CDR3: TGTGCCAGCAGCAAATCGGGAGGCTACACCTTC. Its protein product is CASSKSGGYTF.

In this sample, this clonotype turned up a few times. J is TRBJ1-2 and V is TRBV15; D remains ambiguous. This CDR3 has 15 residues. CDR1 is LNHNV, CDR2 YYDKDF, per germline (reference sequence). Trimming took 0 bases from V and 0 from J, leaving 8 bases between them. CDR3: CATSRESSSNYGYTF. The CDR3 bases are TGTGCCACCAGCAGAGAGTCGTCTTCTAACTATGGCTACACCTTC.

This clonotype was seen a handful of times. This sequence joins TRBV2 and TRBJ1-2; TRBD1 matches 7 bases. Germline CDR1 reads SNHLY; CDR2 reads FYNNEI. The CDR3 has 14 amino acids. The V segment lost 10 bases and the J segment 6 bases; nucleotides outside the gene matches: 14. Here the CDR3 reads CATIRDSAGDGYTF. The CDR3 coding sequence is TGTGCCACCATTCGGGACAGTGCGGGCGATGGCTACACCTTC.

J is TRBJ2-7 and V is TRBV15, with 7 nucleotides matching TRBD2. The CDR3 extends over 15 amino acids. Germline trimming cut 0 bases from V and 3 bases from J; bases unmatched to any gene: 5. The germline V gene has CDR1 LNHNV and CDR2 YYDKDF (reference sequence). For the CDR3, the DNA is TGTGCCACCAGCAGAGATACTGGACTAGGCTACGAGCAGTACTTC. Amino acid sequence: CATSRDTGLGYEQYF.

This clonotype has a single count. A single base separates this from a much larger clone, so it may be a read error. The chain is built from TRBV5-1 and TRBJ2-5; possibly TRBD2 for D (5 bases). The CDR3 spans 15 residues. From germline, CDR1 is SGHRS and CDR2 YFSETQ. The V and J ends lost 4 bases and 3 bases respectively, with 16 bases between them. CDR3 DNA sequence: TGCGCCAGCAGCATGGCGCCGGGGTCCGAAGAGACCCAGTACTTC. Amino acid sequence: CASSMAPGSEETQYF.

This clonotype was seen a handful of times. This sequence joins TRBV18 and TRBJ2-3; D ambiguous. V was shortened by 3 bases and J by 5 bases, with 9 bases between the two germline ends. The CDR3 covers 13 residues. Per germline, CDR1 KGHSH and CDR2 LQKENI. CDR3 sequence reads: CASSPNPEDTQYF. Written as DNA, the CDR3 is TGTGCCAGCTCACCCAACCCGGAAGATACGCAGTATTTT.

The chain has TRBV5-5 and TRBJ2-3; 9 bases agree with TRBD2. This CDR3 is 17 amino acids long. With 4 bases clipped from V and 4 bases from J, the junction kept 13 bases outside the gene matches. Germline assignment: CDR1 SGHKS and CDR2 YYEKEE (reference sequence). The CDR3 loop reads CASSTLPGLANPDTQYF. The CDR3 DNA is TGTGCCAGCAGCACCCTTCCGGGACTAGCCAACCCAGATACGCAGTATTTT.

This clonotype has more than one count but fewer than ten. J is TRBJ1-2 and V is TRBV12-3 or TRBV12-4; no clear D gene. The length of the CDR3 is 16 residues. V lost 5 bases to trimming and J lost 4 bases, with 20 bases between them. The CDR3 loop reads CASSPPGIGGFYGYTF. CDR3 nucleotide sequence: TGTGCCAGCAGTCCGCCGGGGATAGGCGGCTTCTATGGCTACACCTTC.

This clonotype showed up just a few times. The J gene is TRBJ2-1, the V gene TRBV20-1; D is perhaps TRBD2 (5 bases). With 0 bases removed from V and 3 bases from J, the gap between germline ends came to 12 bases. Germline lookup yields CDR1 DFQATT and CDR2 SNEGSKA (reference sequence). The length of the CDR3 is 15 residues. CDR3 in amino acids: CSARDRGSVYNEQFF. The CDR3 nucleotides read TGCAGTGCTAGAGATCGGGGTAGCGTCTACAATGAGCAGTTCTTC.

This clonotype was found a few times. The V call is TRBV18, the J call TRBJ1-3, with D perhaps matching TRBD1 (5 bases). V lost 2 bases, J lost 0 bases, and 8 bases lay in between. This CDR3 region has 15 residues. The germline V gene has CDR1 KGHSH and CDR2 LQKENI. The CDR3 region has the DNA TGTGCCAGCTCACCAGGGACGGACTCTGGAAACACCATATATTTT. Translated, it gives CASSPGTDSGNTIYF.

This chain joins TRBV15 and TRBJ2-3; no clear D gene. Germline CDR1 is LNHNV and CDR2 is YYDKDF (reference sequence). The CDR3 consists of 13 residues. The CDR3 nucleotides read TGTGCTACCGGCAGAGATGGAAGAGATACGCAGTATTTT. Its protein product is CATGRDGRDTQYF.

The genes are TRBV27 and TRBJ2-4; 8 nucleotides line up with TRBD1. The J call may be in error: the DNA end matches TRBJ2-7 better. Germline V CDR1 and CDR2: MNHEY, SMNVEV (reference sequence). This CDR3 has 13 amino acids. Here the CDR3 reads CASSPRQGIEQYF. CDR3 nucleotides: TGTGCCAGCAGTCCGAGACAGGGGATCGAGCAGTACTTC.

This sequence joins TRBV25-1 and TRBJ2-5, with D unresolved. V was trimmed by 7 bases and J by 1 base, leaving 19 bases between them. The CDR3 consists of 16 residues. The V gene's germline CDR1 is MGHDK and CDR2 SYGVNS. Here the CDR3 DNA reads TGTGCCAGCACCCCACCCCAGGTGGCCTTCCAAGAGACCCAGTACTTC. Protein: CASTPPQVAFQETQYF.

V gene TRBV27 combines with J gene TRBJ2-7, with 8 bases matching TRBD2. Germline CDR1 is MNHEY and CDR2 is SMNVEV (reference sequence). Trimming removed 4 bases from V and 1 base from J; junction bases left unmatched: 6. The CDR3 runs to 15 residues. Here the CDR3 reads CASSYDAGGSYEQYF. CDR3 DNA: TGTGCCAGCAGTTATGACGCGGGGGGATCCTACGAGCAGTACTTC.

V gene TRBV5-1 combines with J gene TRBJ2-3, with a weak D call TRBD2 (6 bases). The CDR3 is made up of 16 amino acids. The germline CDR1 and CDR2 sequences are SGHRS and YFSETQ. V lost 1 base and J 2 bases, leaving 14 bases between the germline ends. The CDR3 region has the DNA TGCGCCAGCAGCTTGACCTTAGCGGAAAACACAGATACGCAGTATTTT. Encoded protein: CASSLTLAENTDTQYF.